This is a list of T cell receptor beta chains from one sample in a study of blood T cell repertoires in COVID-19. The method was immunoSEQ multiplex PCR; TCRdb's version includes in-frame clones alone and lacks a portion of them. Here the sample spans 90,000 to 150,000 clones, 79% being singletons. What was sequenced was peripheral blood. The receptors were gathered from a woman of 80 years or more with acute or convalescent COVID-19. Both conserved end residues are part of each CDR3. The D gene is left open where the match is weak. Not all rows give a size; the values are once, few, many and, for expanded clones, a class.

d_gene	len	v_gene	abundance	j_gene	CDR3nt	CDR3aa
TRBD1	15	TRBV5-8	-	TRBJ1-6	TGTGCCAGCAGCGCCCGGGACAGGGGTAATTCACCCCTCCACTTT	CASSARDRGNSPLHF
-	15	TRBV11-2	-	TRBJ1-6	TGTGCCAGCAGCTTAGAGGGGCTAAATAATTCACCCCTCCACTTT	CASSLEGLNNSPLHF
-	15	TRBV28	few	TRBJ1-5	TGTGCCAGCAGCCGTGGAGGCCCCCCGAATCAGCCCCAGCATTTT	CASSRGGPPNQPQHF
-	19	TRBV4-1	-	TRBJ2-3	TGCGCCAGCAGCCAGGGATCTAGGGGACTCAATAGTATCACAGATACGCAGTATTTT	CASSQGSRGLNSITDTQYF
TRBD1	14	TRBV29-1	-	TRBJ1-4	TGCAGCGTTCCCTCGGGACAGTATAATGAAAAACTGTTTTTT	CSVPSGQYNEKLFF
TRBD2	15	TRBV6-2/TRBV6-3	few	TRBJ2-1	TGTGCCAGCAGCGGACTAGCGGGGGTGTATGGTGAGCAGTTCTTC	CASSGLAGVYGEQFF
-	12	TRBV29-1	-	TRBJ1-1	TGCAGCGTTAACGGGGGTAGGGCTGAAGCTTTCTTT	CSVNGGRAEAFF
-	13	TRBV6-1	few	TRBJ1-2	TGTGCCAGCAGTGAAGCTCGTGGGCTTGGCTACACCTTC	CASSEARGLGYTF
TRBD1	15	TRBV6-2/TRBV6-3	-	TRBJ1-2	TGTGCCAGCAGTTACTTGACAGGGATGAACTATGGCTACACCTTC	CASSYLTGMNYGYTF
TRBD2	17	TRBV19	once	TRBJ2-2	TGTGCCAGCGCCGGAACGAGGAGCGGGGGTAGAACCGGGGAGCTGTTTTTT	CASAGTRSGGRTGELFF
-	13	TRBV7-2	-	TRBJ1-2	TGTGCCAGCAGCGCCGGACAGAACTATGGCTACACCTTC	CASSAGQNYGYTF
TRBD1	14	TRBV6-5	-	TRBJ2-7	TGTGCTACCCAAGCGGACAGGGCGTCCTACGAGCAGTACTTC	CATQADRASYEQYF
TRBD1	15	TRBV10-3	-	TRBJ1-5	TGTGCCATCAGTGAGTGGGACAGCTCCAATCAGCCCCAGCATTTT	CAISEWDSSNQPQHF
TRBD1	17	TRBV5-1	-	TRBJ1-4	TGCGCCAGCAGCTTGGACATAACAGGGGGCGGGTTTCCAAAACTGTTTTTT	CASSLDITGGGFPKLFF
TRBD1	13	TRBV7-9	-	TRBJ1-2	TGTGCCAGCAGCTTCACAGGGGGTAATGGCTACACCTTC	CASSFTGGNGYTF
TRBD1	19	TRBV7-9	few	TRBJ2-7	TGTGCCAGCAGCTCCAGAAACCGGGACAGGGGGGAGGACGTCTACGAGCAGTACTTC	CASSSRNRDRGEDVYEQYF
-	14	TRBV21-1	once	TRBJ1-6	TGTGCCAGCAGCAAAAGCCCAGGGTATTCACCCCTCCACTTT	CASSKSPGYSPLHF
-	13	TRBV20-1	-	TRBJ2-3	TGCAGTGCTAGTTTAGCGGGCACAGATACGCAGTATTTT	CSASLAGTDTQYF
TRBD2	12	TRBV28	-	TRBJ2-2	TGTGCCAGCAGTGCGGGAGCCGGGGAGCTGTTTTTT	CASSAGAGELFF
TRBD1	17	TRBV6-2/TRBV6-3	-	TRBJ2-5	TGTGCCAGCAGCCGACGCCCTTTTTCAGGGGGCGAGGAGACCCAGTACTTC	CASSRRPFSGGEETQYF
-	15	TRBV15	-	TRBJ1-2	TGTGCCACCAGCAGCAACAGGGTTTCTAACTATGGCTACACCTTC	CATSSNRVSNYGYTF
-	13	TRBV6-5	-	TRBJ1-5	TGTGCCAGCAGCCCCTATGGCAATCAGCCCCAGCATTTT	CASSPYGNQPQHF
TRBD2	16	TRBV19	-	TRBJ2-5	TGTGCCAGTAGTATCCGACTAGCGGGGGTTCGAGAGACCCAGTACTTC	CASSIRLAGVRETQYF
-	11	TRBV29-1	-	TRBJ1-2	TGCAGCTCTAGGTTAGGTGATGGCTACACCTTC	CSSRLGDGYTF
-	15	TRBV28	-	TRBJ1-4	TGTGCCAGCAGCCCAATCCAGGGAGGTTGGGAAAAACTGTTTTTT	CASSPIQGGWEKLFF
-	16	TRBV5-1	-	TRBJ1-1	TGCGCCAGCAGCTTGGTTGGTGGCCCCCAGGTGACTGAAGCTTTCTTT	CASSLVGGPQVTEAFF
TRBD1	14	TRBV5-4	medium-sized	TRBJ1-6	TGTGCCAGCAGCCGCGACAGGGATAATTCACCCCTCCACTTT	CASSRDRDNSPLHF
-	14	TRBV10-2	-	TRBJ1-5	TGCGCCAGCAGTCCTTCCGGGGGCAATCAGCCCCAGCATTTT	CASSPSGGNQPQHF
-	15	TRBV14	-	TRBJ1-2	TGTGCCAGCAGCCAAGGAGTATACGGGTTTGATGGCTACACCTTC	CASSQGVYGFDGYTF
-	16	TRBV7-2	-	TRBJ2-3	TGTGCCAGCAGCTTAGGGGGCGGCCCTAGGGGAGATACGCAGTATTTT	CASSLGGGPRGDTQYF
-	14	TRBV15	-	TRBJ1-5	TGTGCCACCAGCAGAGATAAGGGGGATCAGCCCCAGCATTTT	CATSRDKGDQPQHF
-	13	TRBV30	few	TRBJ2-5	TGTGCCTGGAGTTCGGACATTGAAGAGACCCAGTACTTC	CAWSSDIEETQYF
-	13	TRBV5-6	-	TRBJ1-1	TGTGCCAGCAGCTCATCTATGAACACTGAAGCTTTCTTT	CASSSSMNTEAFF
-	15	TRBV5-1	-	TRBJ1-1	TGCGCCAGCAGCTTGGATTTTAGTCTTAACACTGAAGCTTTCTTT	CASSLDFSLNTEAFF
-	13	TRBV11-3	once	TRBJ1-3	TGTGCCAGCAGCCGTGGGGAGGGGAACACCATATATTTT	CASSRGEGNTIYF
TRBD1	15	TRBV24-1	-	TRBJ2-1	TGTGCCACCAGCGCCCAGGACAGGGGTCTCTATGAGCAGTTCTTC	CATSAQDRGLYEQFF
TRBD1	13	TRBV5-1	-	TRBJ1-2	TGCGCCAGCAGCTTCGAAACAGGGGATGGCTACACCTTC	CASSFETGDGYTF
-	14	TRBV7-9	-	TRBJ1-5	TGTGCCAGCTTCTTCGGGGGGGGCGGACAGCCCCAGCATTTT	CASFFGGGGQPQHF